This entry is about one T cell receptor (beta chain). These data originate in a study of control samples from healthy donors and cancer patients. Produced via immunoSEQ multiplex PCR; TCRdb's table is partial and in-frame only. The data contain a few hundred thousand clones, over 75% of them seen just once; the ten biggest clones take up around 6.5%. The source is a middle-aged man with head and neck cancer. The sample comprised PBMCs.

As DNA, the CDR3 is TGTGCCAGCAGTAGGGGGGCCCCGGATACGCAGTATTTT. Translating it yields CASSRGAPDTQYF. The chain carries TRBV9 and TRBJ2-3, with D possibly being TRBD1 or TRBD2 (6 bases each). CDR3 size: 13 residues. Germline loops: CDR1 SGDLS, CDR2 YYNGEE. Trimming left V 5 bases short and J 6 bases short, with 13 bases between.